This T cell receptor (beta chain) was obtained from a study of Ad26.COV2.S vaccination and SARS-CoV-2 variants. At the level of the study: Recipients of Ad26.COV2.S got it intramuscularly, once or twice 56 days apart.

Here immunoSEQ multiplex PCR was the method, and the copy in TCRdb shows in-frame clones only, minus some. This sample has roughly 300,000 clones, with 75% to 90% found just once. Whole-study results and caveats: Reports say spike-specific CD8+ and CD4+ T cell responses covered substantial breadth after vaccination. Possibly, TCR breadth and depth analyses underestimated total T cell responses.

The V and J ends lost 7 bases and 6 bases respectively, with 14 bases between them. The CDR3 spans 13 residues. Treatment described: over 15 received Ad26.COV2.S at low or high dose, single or two shots; several received placebo; per-sample allocation not given. Day 63 following the first vaccine or placebo injection was when the samples were taken. What was given as vaccine was an Ad26 vector encoding Wuhan-strain SARS-CoV-2 spike. Concerning this clone: Its antigen remains unidentified.

This TCR came from a person aged 18 to 65 who received the Ad26.COV2.S COVID-19 vaccine or a placebo. The rearrangement uses TRBV12-3 or TRBV12-4 and TRBJ2-3; D is perhaps TRBD2 (5 bases). The material sequenced was peripheral blood, taken in a trial of Ad26.COV2.S vaccine versus placebo. The CDR3 nucleotides are TGTGCCAGCACTCCAAATCGAGGGGATACGCAGTATTTT. Its protein product is CASTPNRGDTQYF.